Below are 17 T cell receptor beta chains sequenced from a single sample in a study of blood T cell repertoires in COVID-19. This table comes from immunoSEQ multiplex PCR, and its TCRdb copy is limited to in-frame clones, with some not included. This table holds about 140,000 clones, roughly 84% found once. The specimen sequenced was peripheral blood. All receptors derive from a woman aged 55 to 70 with acute or convalescent COVID-19.

The genes are TRBV19 and TRBJ1-1; possible D gene TRBD1, 5 bases. Germline values: CDR1 LNHDA, CDR2 SQIVND (reference sequence). The CDR3 has 11 residues. The V end lost 8 bases, the J end lost 6 bases, and 10 bases lay between the germline ends. In DNA form, the CDR3 reads TGTGCCAGTGAAGGGGTGGCTGAAGCTTTCTTT. Translated, it gives CASEGVAEAFF.

The table lists this clone with a count of one. The chain has TRBV7-9 and TRBJ1-4, with TRBD1 as a possible D gene (5 bases). Trimming removed 5 bases from V and 8 bases from J, with 21 bases in between. Germline CDR1 SEHNR, CDR2 FQNEAQ (reference sequence). The CDR3 consists of 16 residues. The CDR3, as DNA: TGTGCCAGCAGCGCGACCAGACTCGGGGGAGGGGAAAAACTGTTTTTT. It translates to CASSATRLGGGEKLFF.

The chain employs TRBV5-5 and TRBJ2-5, with 10 bases identical to TRBD2. The V gene's germline CDR1 is SGHKS and CDR2 YYEKEE (reference sequence). The junction had 19 bases not matched to a gene; V was cut back by 4 bases and J by 4 bases. The CDR3 has 19 residues. CDR3 amino acids: CASSIPPTSGIGVRETQYF. In DNA, the CDR3 is TGTGCCAGCAGCATTCCTCCTACTAGCGGGATTGGTGTAAGAGAGACCCAGTACTTC.

The chain links TRBV30 to TRBJ2-7, with D perhaps matching TRBD2 (5 bases). V lost 5 bases, J lost 2 bases, and 13 bases lay in between. The germline V gene encodes CDR1 GTSNPN and CDR2 SVGIG (reference sequence). The CDR3 consists of 13 residues. The CDR3 here is CAWQLGATYEQYF. The DNA for the CDR3 is TGTGCCTGGCAACTAGGAGCGACCTACGAGCAGTACTTC.

The chain links TRBV6-6 to TRBJ1-5; D is uncertain. V lost 5 bases, J lost 8 bases, and 22 bases lay in between. The CDR3 is made up of 16 amino acids. Germline CDR1 is MNHNY and CDR2 is SVGAGI (reference sequence). The CDR3 DNA reads as TGTGCCAGCAGTACTTCCGGACGGGGATTGACGAAGCCCCAGCATTTT. Translation gives CASSTSGRGLTKPQHF.

The rearrangement links TRBV6-5 to TRBJ1-2; tentative D call: TRBD1 (5 bases). This CDR3 comprises 13 residues. CDR1 is MNHEY, CDR2 SVGAGI, per germline. V shed 2 bases and J shed 5 bases, with 9 bases lying between them. CDR3 coding DNA: TGTGCCAGCAGTTACGGGAGGGGATATGGCTACACCTTC. Translating gives CASSYGRGYGYTF.

The V call is TRBV5-1, the J call TRBJ2-7, with 9 bases matching TRBD1. CDR1 and CDR2 (germline): SGHRS, YFSETQ. CDR3 length equals 15 residues. The junction had 6 bases not matched to a gene; V was cut back by 2 bases and J by 3 bases. CDR3 loop: CASSLAGTGSYEQYF. The CDR3 bases are TGCGCCAGCAGCTTAGCTGGGACAGGGAGCTACGAGCAGTACTTC.

V is TRBV9 and J is TRBJ2-3, with 7 bases identical to TRBD1. The CDR3 consists of 15 residues. V shed 0 bases and J 5 bases; nucleotides not matched to a gene: 6. CDR1 is SGDLS and CDR2 is YYNGEE in the germline V gene. CDR3 in amino acids: CASSVGGGPRDTQYF. The CDR3, as DNA: TGTGCCAGCAGCGTAGGAGGGGGCCCTAGAGATACGCAGTATTTT.

The gene calls are TRBV7-2 and TRBJ1-1, with D unresolved. The germline V gene has CDR1 SGHTA and CDR2 FQGNSA. This CDR3 is built from 12 residues. Trimming left V 3 bases short and J 6 bases short, with 8 bases between. The CDR3 loop is CASSFGRAEAFF. CDR3 DNA: TGTGCCAGCAGCTTTGGCCGGGCTGAAGCTTTCTTT.

The sample holds a few counts of this clone. The rearrangement links TRBV10-1 to TRBJ2-2; 7 positions agree with TRBD1. Germline V gene data show CDR1 as WNHNN and CDR2 as SYGVQD (reference sequence). The CDR3 sequence is 16 residues long. J gave up 1 base and V 2 bases, and 4 bases lay outside the gene matches. The CDR3 coding sequence is TGCGCCAGCAGTGAGGAGGGGGCTCAGAACACCGGGGAGCTGTTTTTT. Translating it yields CASSEEGAQNTGELFF.

J is TRBJ2-1 and V is TRBV7-3; 9 bases agree with TRBD2. The CDR3 totals 17 residues. The germline gives CDR1 SGHTA, CDR2 FQGTGA. The J segment lost 0 bases and the V segment lost 1 base, leaving 4 bases of the junction unmatched. The CDR3 DNA reads TGTGCCAGCAGCTTAAGAGCGGGAGGAAGCTCCTACAATGAGCAGTTCTTC. As protein: CASSLRAGGSSYNEQFF.

The chain links TRBV10-3 to TRBJ1-3, with 9 bases identical to TRBD1. The germline gives CDR1 ENHRY, CDR2 SYGVKD. V lost 8 bases, J lost 0 bases, and 8 bases stayed unmatched. The CDR3 consists of 16 residues. The CDR3 protein is CAIWTGVTPSGNTIYF. Here the CDR3 DNA reads TGTGCCATCTGGACAGGGGTAACCCCCTCTGGAAACACCATATATTTT.

The V and J genes are TRBV5-1 and TRBJ2-5; 8 nucleotides agree with TRBD1. In germline, CDR1 is SGHRS, CDR2 YFSETQ. The CDR3 runs to 14 residues. V shed 4 bases, J shed 5 bases, and the junction held 7 bases outside the gene matches. The CDR3 DNA follows: TGCGCCAGCAGCGAGGGGACAGGTTGGGAGACCCAGTACTTC. This gives the protein CASSEGTGWETQYF.

The CDR3 DNA is TGTGCCACCAGCAGAGATGCGTCCATTTCCTACAATGAGCAGTTCTTC. Translation gives CATSRDASISYNEQFF. V usage is TRBV15 and J usage is TRBJ2-1; D is unclear. Between the trimmed V and J ends, which lost 0 bases and 1 base, there was a span of 10 bases. The CDR3 has 16 amino acids. Per the germline V gene, CDR1 is LNHNV and CDR2 is YYDKDF (reference sequence).

For this clone: A read error may account for a junction end that differs from germline. V gene TRBV5-1 combines with J gene TRBJ2-1; the match to TRBD2 covers 14 bases. CDR3 size: 15 residues. Germline values: CDR1 SGHRS, CDR2 YFSETQ. This CDR3 is CASSLGLAGANEQFF. The CDR3 coding sequence is TGCGCCAGCAGTTTGGGACTAGCGGGAGCCAATGAGCAGTTCTTC.

CDR3 DNA: TGCGCCAGCAGCTTCGGTACCGGGACTAGCGTCACAGATACGCAGTATTTT. Translation gives CASSFGTGTSVTDTQYF. V usage is TRBV5-1 and J usage is TRBJ2-3; 10 bases align to TRBD2. CDR1 and CDR2 from the germline V gene are SGHRS and YFSETQ. The CDR3 covers 17 residues. After removal of 2 bases from V and 2 bases from J, the junction contained 8 bases not matched to a gene. Filled out from reference TRBV5-1 and TRBJ2-3, the complete variable domain reads KAGVTQTPRYLIKTRGQQVTLSCSPISGHRSVSWYQQTPGQGLQFLFEYFSETQRNKGNFPGRFSGRQFSNSRSEMNVSTLELGDSALYLCASSFGTGTSVTDTQYFGPGTRLTVL.

CDR3 residues: CASSNNLASYEQFF. CDR3 nucleotides: TGTGCCAGCAGCAATAACCTGGCTAGCTATGAGCAGTTCTTC. This chain links TRBV7-2 with TRBJ2-1, with D possibly TRBD2 on 5 matching bases. Trimming cost V 5 bases and J 8 bases, with 16 bases left between them. The germline gives CDR1 SGHTA, CDR2 FQGNSA. The CDR3 runs 14 residues.